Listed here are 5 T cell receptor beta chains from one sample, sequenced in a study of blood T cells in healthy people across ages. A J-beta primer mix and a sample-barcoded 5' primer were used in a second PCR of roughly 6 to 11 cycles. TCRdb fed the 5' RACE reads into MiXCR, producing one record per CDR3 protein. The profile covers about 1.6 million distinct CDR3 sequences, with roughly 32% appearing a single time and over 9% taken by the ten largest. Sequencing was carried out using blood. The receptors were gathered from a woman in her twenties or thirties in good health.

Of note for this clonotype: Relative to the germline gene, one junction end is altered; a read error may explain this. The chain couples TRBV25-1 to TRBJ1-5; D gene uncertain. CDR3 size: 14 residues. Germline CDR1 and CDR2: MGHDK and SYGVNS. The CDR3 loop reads CASSLKTSDQPQHF. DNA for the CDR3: TGTGCCAGCAGTTTAAAGACTAGCGATCAGCCCCAGCATTTT.

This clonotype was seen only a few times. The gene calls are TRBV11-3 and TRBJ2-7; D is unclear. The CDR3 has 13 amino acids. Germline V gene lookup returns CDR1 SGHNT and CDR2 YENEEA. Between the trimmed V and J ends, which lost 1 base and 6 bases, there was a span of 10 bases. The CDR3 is CASSLARMTEQYF. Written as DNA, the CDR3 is TGTGCCAGCAGCTTAGCACGGATGACCGAGCAGTACTTC.

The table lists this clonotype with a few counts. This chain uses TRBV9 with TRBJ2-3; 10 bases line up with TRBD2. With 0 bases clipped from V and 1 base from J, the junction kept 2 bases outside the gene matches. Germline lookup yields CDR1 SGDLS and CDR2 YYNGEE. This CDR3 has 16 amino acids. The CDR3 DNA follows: TGTGCCAGCAGCGTAGACCTAGCGGGGGGCACAGATACGCAGTATTTT. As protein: CASSVDLAGGTDTQYF.

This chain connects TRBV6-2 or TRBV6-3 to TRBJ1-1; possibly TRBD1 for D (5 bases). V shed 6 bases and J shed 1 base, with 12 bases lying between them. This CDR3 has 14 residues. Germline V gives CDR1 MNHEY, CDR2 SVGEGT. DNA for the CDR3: TGTGCCAGCAGCCAATTAGGGGAGAACACTGAAGCTTTCTTT. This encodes CASSQLGENTEAFF.

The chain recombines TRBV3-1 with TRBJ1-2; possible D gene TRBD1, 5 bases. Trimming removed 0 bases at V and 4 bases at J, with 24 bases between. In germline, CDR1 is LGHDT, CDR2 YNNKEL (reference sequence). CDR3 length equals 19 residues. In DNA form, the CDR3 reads TGTGCCAGCAGCCAAGAGAGGTCCGGTCTCCTCAGGGTTGGCTATGGCTACACCTTC. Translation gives CASSQERSGLLRVGYGYTF.